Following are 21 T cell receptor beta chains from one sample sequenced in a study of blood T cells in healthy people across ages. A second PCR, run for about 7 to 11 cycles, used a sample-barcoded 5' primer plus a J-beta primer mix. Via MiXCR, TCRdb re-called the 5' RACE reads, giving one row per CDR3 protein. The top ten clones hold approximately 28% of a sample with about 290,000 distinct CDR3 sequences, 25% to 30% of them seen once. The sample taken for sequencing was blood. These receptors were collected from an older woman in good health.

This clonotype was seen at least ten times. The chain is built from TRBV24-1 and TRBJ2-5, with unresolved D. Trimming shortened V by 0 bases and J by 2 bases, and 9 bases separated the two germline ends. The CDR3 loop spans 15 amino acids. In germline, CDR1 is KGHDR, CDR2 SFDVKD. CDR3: CATSDLAANQETQYF. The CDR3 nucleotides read TGTGCCACCAGTGATTTGGCAGCGAATCAAGAGACCCAGTACTTC.

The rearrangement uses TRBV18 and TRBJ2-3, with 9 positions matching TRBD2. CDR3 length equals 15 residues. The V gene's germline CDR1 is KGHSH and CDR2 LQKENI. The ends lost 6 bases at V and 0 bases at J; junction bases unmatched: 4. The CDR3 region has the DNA TGTGCCAGCTCCCGACTAGCGGTGAGCACAGATACGCAGTATTTT. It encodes CASSRLAVSTDTQYF.

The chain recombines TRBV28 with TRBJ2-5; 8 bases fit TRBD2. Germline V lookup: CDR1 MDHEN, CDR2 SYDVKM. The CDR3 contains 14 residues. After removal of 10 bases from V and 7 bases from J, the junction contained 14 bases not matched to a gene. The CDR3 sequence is CAISGSFGRVTQYF. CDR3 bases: TGTGCCATAAGCGGGAGCTTCGGAAGGGTGACCCAGTACTTC.

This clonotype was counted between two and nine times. For the CDR3, the DNA is TGCAGTGCTGCGTGGTCGACCCAGTACTTC. It yields the protein CSAAWSTQYF. The gene calls are TRBV20-1 and TRBJ2-5; D unresolved. The V gene lost 5 bases and the J gene lost 7 bases, with 8 bases spanning the gap. The CDR3 has 10 residues. Germline V gives CDR1 DFQATT, CDR2 SNEGSKA (reference sequence).

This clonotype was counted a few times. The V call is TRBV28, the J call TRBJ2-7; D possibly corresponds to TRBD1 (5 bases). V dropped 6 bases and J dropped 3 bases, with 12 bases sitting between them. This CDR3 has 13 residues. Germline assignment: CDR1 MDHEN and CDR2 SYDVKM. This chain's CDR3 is CASSLGQFYEQYF. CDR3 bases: TGTGCCAGCAGCTTGGGGCAGTTCTACGAGCAGTACTTC.

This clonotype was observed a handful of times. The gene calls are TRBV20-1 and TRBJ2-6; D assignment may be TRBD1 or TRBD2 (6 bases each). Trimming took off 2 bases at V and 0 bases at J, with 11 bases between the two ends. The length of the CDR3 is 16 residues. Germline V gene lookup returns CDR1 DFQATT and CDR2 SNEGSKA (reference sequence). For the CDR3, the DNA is TGCAGTGCTAGACGACTAGGGGGCTCTGGGGCCAACGTCCTGACTTTC. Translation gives CSARRLGGSGANVLTF.

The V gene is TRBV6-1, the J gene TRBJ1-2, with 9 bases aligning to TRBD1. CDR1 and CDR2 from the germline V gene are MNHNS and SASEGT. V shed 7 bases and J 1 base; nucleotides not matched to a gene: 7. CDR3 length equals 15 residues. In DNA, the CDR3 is TGTGCCAGCACTACGGGACAGGGAGTTAACTATGGCTACACCTTC. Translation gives CASTTGQGVNYGYTF.

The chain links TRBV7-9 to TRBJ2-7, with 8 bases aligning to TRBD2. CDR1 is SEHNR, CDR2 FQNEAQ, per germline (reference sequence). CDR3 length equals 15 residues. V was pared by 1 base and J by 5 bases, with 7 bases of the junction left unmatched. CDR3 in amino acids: CASSLGGGGLNEQYF. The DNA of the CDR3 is TGTGCCAGCAGCTTAGGTGGCGGGGGGCTTAACGAGCAGTACTTC. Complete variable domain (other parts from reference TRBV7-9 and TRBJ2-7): DTGVSQNPRHKITKRGQNVTFRCDPISEHNRLYWYRQTLGQGPEFLTYFQNEAQLEKSRLLSDRFSAERPKGSFSTLEIQRTEQGDSAMYLCASSLGGGGLNEQYFGPGTRLTVT.

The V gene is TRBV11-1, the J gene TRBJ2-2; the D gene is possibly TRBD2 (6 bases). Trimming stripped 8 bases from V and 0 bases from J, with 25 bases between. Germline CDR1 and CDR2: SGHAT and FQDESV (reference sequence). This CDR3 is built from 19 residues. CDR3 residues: CASAHPRLEGISNTGELFF. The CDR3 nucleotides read TGTGCCAGCGCCCACCCCCGTTTGGAGGGGATCTCGAACACCGGGGAGCTGTTTTTT. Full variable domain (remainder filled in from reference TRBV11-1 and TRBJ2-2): EAEVAQSPRYKITEKSQAVAFWCDPISGHATLYWYRQILGQGPELLVQFQDESVVDDSQLPKDRFSAERLKGVDSTLKIQPAELGDSAMYLCASAHPRLEGISNTGELFFGEGSRLTVL.

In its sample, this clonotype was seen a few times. CDR3 loop: CASSLAFRTSGNNEQFF. In nucleotides, the CDR3 is TGTGCCAGCAGCTTAGCGTTCAGGACTAGCGGAAACAATGAGCAGTTCTTC. V gene TRBV7-2 combines with J gene TRBJ2-1, with TRBD2 matching over 10 bases. The CDR3 sequence is 17 residues long. Per germline, CDR1 SGHTA and CDR2 FQGNSA. V dropped 0 bases and J dropped 5; count of bases not matched to a gene: 7.

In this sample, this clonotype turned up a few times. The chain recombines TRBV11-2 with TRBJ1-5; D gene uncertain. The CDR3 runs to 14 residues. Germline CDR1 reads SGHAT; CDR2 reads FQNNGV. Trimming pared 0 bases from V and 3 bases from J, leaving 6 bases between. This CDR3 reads CASSLDSNNQPQHF. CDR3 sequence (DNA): TGTGCCAGCAGCTTAGACAGTAACAATCAGCCCCAGCATTTT. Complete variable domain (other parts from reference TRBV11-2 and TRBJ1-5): EAGVAQSPRYKIIEKRQSVAFWCNPISGHATLYWYQQILGQGPKLLIQFQNNGVVDDSQLPKDRFSAERLKGVDSTLKIQPAKLEDSAVYLCASSLDSNNQPQHFGDGTRLSIL.

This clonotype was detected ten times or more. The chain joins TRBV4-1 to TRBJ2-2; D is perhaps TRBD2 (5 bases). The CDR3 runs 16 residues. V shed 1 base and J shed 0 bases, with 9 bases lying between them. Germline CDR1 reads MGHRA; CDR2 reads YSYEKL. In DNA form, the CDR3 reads TGCGCCAGCAGCCAAGGAAGCGGTCCGAACACCGGGGAGCTGTTTTTT. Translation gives CASSQGSGPNTGELFF.

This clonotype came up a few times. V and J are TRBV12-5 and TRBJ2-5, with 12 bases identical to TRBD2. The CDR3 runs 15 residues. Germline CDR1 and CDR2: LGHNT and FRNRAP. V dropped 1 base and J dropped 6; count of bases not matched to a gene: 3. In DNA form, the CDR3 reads TGTGCTAGTGGTTTGGGACTAGCGGGAGTAAAGACCCAGTACTTC. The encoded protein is CASGLGLAGVKTQYF.

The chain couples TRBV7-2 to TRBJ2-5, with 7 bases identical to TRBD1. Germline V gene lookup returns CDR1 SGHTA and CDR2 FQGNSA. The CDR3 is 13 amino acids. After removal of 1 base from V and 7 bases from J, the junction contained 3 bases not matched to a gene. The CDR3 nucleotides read TGTGCCAGCAGCTTAGGGGACAGCCGGACCCAGTACTTC. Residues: CASSLGDSRTQYF.

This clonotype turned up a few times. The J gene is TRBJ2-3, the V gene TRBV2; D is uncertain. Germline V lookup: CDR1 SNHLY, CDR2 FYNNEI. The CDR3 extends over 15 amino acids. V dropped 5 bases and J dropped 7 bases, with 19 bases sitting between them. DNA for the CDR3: TGTGCCAGCAGTCAAGGCCCTGGGCGCGAAAATACGCAGTATTTT. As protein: CASSQGPGRENTQYF.

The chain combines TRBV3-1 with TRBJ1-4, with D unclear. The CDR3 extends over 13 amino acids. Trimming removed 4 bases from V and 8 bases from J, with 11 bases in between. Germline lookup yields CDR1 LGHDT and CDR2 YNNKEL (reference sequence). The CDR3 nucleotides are TGTGCCAGCAGCCCGGGATTGCGGGAAAAACTGTTTTTT. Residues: CASSPGLREKLFF. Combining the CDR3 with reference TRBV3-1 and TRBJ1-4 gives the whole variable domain DTAVSQTPKYLVTQMGNDKSIKCEQNLGHDTMYWYKQDSKKFLKIMFSYNNKELIINETVPNRFSPKSPDKAHLNLHINSLELGDSAVYFCASSPGLREKLFFGSGTQLSVL.

The CDR3 region is CASTTGATLNTEAFF. CDR3 coding DNA: TGTGCCAGCACCACCGGAGCCACTCTGAACACTGAAGCTTTCTTT. V is TRBV28 and J is TRBJ1-1; D gene uncertain. In germline, CDR1 is MDHEN, CDR2 SYDVKM. Trimming removed 7 bases at V and 0 bases at J, with 15 bases between. There are 15 residues in the CDR3. Drawing the rest from reference TRBV28 and TRBJ1-1, the complete variable domain is DVKVTQSSRYLVKRTGEKVFLECVQDMDHENMFWYRQDPGLGLRLIYFSYDVKMKEKGDIPEGYSVSREKKERFSLILESASTNQTSMYLCASTTGATLNTEAFFGQGTRLTVV.

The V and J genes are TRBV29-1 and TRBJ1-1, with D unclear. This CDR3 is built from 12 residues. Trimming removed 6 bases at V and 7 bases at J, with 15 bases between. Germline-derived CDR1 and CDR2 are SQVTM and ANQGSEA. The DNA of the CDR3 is TGCAGCGTAACCCTTTTCGGGTATGAAGCTTTCTTT. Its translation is CSVTLFGYEAFF.

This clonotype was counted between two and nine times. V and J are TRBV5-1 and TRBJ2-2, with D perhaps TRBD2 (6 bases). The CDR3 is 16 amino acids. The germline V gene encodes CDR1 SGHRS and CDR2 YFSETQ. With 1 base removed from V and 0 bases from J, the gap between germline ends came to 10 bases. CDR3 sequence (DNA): TGCGCCAGCAGCTTGAGGGCTAGCGCGAACACCGGGGAGCTGTTTTTT. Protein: CASSLRASANTGELFF.

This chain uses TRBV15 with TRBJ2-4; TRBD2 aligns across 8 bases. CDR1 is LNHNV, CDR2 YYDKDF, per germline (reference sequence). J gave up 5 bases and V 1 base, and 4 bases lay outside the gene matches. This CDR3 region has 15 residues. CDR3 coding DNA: TGTGCCACCAGCAGAGTAGACGGGAGGGAAAACATTCAGTACTTC. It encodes CATSRVDGRENIQYF.

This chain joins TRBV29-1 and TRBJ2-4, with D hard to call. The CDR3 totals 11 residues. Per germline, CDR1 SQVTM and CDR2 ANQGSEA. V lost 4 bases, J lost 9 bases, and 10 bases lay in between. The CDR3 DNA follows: TGCAGCGTTGGAGATCCCGGCATTCAGTACTTC. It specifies CSVGDPGIQYF.